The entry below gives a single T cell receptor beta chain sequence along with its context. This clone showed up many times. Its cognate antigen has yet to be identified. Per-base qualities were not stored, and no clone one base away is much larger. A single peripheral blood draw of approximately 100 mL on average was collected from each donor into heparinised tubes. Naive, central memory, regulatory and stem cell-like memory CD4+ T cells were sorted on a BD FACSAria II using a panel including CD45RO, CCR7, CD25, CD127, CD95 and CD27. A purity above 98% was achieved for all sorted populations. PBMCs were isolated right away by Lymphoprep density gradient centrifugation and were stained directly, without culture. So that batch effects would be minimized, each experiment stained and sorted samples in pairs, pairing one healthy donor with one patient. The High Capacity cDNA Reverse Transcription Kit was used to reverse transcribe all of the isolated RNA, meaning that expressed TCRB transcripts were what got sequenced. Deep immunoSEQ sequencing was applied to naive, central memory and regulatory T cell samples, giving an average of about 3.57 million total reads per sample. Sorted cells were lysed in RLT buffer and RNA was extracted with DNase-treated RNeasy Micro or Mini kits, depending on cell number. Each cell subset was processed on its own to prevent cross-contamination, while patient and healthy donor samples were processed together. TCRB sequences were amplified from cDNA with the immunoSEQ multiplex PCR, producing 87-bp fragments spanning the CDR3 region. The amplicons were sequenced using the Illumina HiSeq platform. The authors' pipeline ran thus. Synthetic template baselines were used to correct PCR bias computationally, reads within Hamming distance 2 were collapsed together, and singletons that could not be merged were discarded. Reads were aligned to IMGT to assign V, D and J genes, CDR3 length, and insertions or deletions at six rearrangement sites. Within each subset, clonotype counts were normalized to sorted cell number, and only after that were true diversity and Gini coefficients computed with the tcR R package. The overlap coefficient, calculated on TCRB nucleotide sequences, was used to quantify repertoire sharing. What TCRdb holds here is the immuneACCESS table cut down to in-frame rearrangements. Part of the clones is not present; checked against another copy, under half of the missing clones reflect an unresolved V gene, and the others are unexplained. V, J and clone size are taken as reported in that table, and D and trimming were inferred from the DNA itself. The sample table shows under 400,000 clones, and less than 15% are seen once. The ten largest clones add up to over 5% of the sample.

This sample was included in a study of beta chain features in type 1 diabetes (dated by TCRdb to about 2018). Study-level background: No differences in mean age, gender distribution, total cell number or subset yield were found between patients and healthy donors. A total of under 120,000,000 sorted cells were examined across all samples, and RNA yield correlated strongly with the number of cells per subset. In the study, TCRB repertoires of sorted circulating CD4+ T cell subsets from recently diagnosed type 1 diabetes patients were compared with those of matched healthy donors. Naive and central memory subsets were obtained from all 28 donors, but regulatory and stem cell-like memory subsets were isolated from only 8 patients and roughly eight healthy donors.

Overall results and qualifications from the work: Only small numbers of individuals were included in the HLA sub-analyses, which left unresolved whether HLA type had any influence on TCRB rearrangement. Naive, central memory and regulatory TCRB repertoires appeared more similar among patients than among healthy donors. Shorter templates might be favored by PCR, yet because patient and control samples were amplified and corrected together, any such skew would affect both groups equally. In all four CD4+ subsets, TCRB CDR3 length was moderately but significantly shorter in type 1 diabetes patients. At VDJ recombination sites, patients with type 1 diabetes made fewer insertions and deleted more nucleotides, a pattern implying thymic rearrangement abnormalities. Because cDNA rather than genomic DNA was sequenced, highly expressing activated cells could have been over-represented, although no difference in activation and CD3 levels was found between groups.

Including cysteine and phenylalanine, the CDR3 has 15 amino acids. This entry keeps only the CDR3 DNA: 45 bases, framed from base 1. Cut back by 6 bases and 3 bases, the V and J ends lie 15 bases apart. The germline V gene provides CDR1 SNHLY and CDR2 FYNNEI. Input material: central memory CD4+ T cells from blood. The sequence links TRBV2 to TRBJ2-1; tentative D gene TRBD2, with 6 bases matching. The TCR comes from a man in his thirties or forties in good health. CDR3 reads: CASSGSTGSYNEQFF. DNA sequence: TGTGCCAGCAGCGGGAGTACGGGGAGCTACAATGAGCAGTTCTTC.